This passage covers 21 T cell receptor beta chains from one sample sequenced in a study of blood T cell repertoires in COVID-19. Libraries were prepared by immunoSEQ multiplex PCR; TCRdb keeps only in-frame clonotypes and omits some of them. This repertoire shows under 250,000 clones, 84% found once; its top ten account for roughly 13%. Input material: peripheral blood. These receptors were obtained from a human donor in a cohort sampled during active COVID-19.

CDR3 sequence: CASSLREFPYNEQFF. CDR3 nucleotides: TGTGCCAGCAGCTTGAGGGAGTTCCCCTACAATGAGCAGTTCTTC. The chain recombines TRBV11-1 with TRBJ2-1; tentative D call: TRBD2 (5 bases). Germline V gene lookup returns CDR1 SGHAT and CDR2 FQDESV (reference sequence). V was trimmed by 3 bases and J by 2 bases, leaving 11 bases between them. The CDR3 is 15 residues long.

The chain is built from TRBV10-2 and TRBJ2-1, with 7 bases aligning to TRBD2. In germline, CDR1 is WSHSY, CDR2 SAAADI. V trimming: 6 bases; J trimming: 8 bases; junction bases outside the gene matches: 10. The CDR3 contains 14 residues. DNA of the CDR3: TGCGCCAGCAGCTGGGCCCGGGAGGAAGATGAGCAGTTCTTC. Translation: CASSWAREEDEQFF.

This chain joins TRBV15 and TRBJ1-5; 10 nucleotides agree with TRBD1. Germline V CDR1 and CDR2: LNHNV, YYDKDF (reference sequence). The CDR3 runs 16 residues. The junction had 8 bases not matched to a gene; V was cut back by 5 bases and J by 4 bases. The chain's CDR3 is CATSGPGTGDNQPQHF. For the CDR3, the DNA is TGTGCCACCAGCGGGCCTGGGACAGGGGATAATCAGCCCCAGCATTTT.

V is TRBV2 and J is TRBJ2-5; 13 bases match TRBD2. The CDR3 totals 15 residues. In germline, CDR1 is SNHLY, CDR2 FYNNEI. V trimming: 7 bases; J trimming: 5 bases; junction bases outside the gene matches: 7. The CDR3 here is CASTWTSGSWETQYF. The CDR3 DNA reads as TGTGCCAGCACTTGGACTAGCGGGAGTTGGGAGACCCAGTACTTC. Together with reference TRBV2 and TRBJ2-5, the CDR3 gives the full variable domain: EPEVTQTPSHQVTQMGQEVILRCVPISNHLYFYWYRQILGQKVEFLVSFYNNEISEKSEIFDDQFSVERPDGSNFTLKIRSTKLEDSAMYFCASTWTSGSWETQYFGPGTRLLVL.

The chain employs TRBV19 and TRBJ2-2; D uncertain. Germline V gives CDR1 LNHDA, CDR2 SQIVND (reference sequence). The V and J ends lost 5 bases and 2 bases respectively, with 9 bases between them. The CDR3 runs to 14 residues. The CDR3 DNA is TGTGCCAGTAGTGTAACACCAAACACCGGGGAGCTGTTTTTT. Amino acid sequence: CASSVTPNTGELFF.

The chain combines TRBV5-4 with TRBJ2-7; TRBD1 matches 10 bases. Germline CDR1 SGHNT, CDR2 YYREEE (reference sequence). The CDR3 runs 15 residues. V shed 3 bases and J 2 bases; nucleotides not matched to a gene: 5. Here the CDR3 reads CASSSTGTGAYEQYF. The CDR3 nucleotides are TGTGCCAGCAGCTCAACCGGGACAGGGGCCTACGAGCAGTACTTC.

This clone came up once. The V and J genes are TRBV15 and TRBJ2-5, with 8 bases matching TRBD1. This CDR3 spans 12 amino acids. V lost 6 bases to trimming and J lost 4 bases; unmatched junction nucleotides: 1. The germline V gene encodes CDR1 LNHNV and CDR2 YYDKDF (reference sequence). For the CDR3, the DNA is TGTGCCACCAGTGGACAGGGAGAGACCCAGTACTTC. Encoded protein: CATSGQGETQYF.

V gene TRBV3-1 (or the pseudogene TRBV3-2) combines with J gene TRBJ2-6; D remains unclear. The V and J ends lost 1 base and 2 bases respectively, with 21 bases between them. CDR1 is LGHDT, CDR2 YNNKEL, per germline (reference sequence). The CDR3 is made up of 20 amino acids. CDR3 sequence reads: CASSQVYVLTPRPGANVLTF. CDR3 nucleotide sequence: TGTGCCAGCAGCCAAGTCTACGTGCTCACCCCGAGGCCTGGGGCCAACGTCCTGACTTTC.

The chain joins TRBV2 to TRBJ2-5, with D perhaps matching TRBD1 (8 bases). The CDR3 is 14 residues long. Germline CDR1 reads SNHLY; CDR2 reads FYNNEI. The ends were cut back, 4 bases at V and 4 bases at J, with 13 bases in the middle. The CDR3 nucleotides are TGTGCCAGCAGTGGACAGGGGAGGGTAGAGACCCAGTACTTC. Amino acids: CASSGQGRVETQYF.

This clone occurred a few times. The CDR3 bases are TGTGCCAGCATCCCCGTTGGGGGGACTAATGAAAAACTGTTTTTT. It encodes CASIPVGGTNEKLFF. V and J are TRBV6-4 and TRBJ1-4; D may be TRBD1 (5 bases). Germline V gene data show CDR1 as MRHNA and CDR2 as SNTAGT. The CDR3 is 15 amino acids. The V gene lost 7 bases and the J gene lost 2 bases, with 14 bases spanning the gap.

The gene calls are TRBV28 and TRBJ2-6, with D maybe TRBD1 (5 bases). The V gene lost 5 bases and the J gene lost 0 bases, with 8 bases spanning the gap. CDR1 and CDR2 from the germline V gene are MDHEN and SYDVKM. CDR3 length equals 15 residues. In DNA, the CDR3 is TGTGCCAGCAGTAAAGACAGCTCTGGGGCCAACGTCCTGACTTTC. Protein product: CASSKDSSGANVLTF.

The J gene is TRBJ2-2, the V gene TRBV3-1 (or the pseudogene TRBV3-2); D unclear. Germline CDR1 LGHDT, CDR2 YNNKEL (reference sequence). The V gene lost 1 base and the J gene lost 1 base, with 10 bases spanning the gap. The CDR3 runs to 16 residues. Written as DNA, the CDR3 is TGTGCCAGCAGCCAAGGTAGCCACCTGAACACCGGGGAGCTGTTTTTT. Translation: CASSQGSHLNTGELFF.

J is TRBJ1-6 and V is TRBV6-4, with TRBD1 matching 10 bases. Unmatched junction bases numbered 3, after V lost 0 bases and J lost 7 bases. The CDR3 runs 16 residues. CDR1 is MRHNA and CDR2 is SNTAGT in the germline V gene. This chain's CDR3 is CASSDSGTGANSPLHF. In nucleotides, the CDR3 is TGTGCCAGCAGTGACTCGGGGACAGGGGCGAATTCACCCCTCCACTTT.

This sequence joins TRBV19 and TRBJ2-1; a weak D match, TRBD2 (5 bases). Trimming took off 0 bases at V and 4 bases at J, with 22 bases between the two ends. The germline CDR1 and CDR2 sequences are LNHDA and SQIVND (reference sequence). The CDR3 is made up of 19 amino acids. The CDR3 nucleotides read TGTGCCAGTAGTATAGATCGTTTGGACTCCTGGGTCTCGTACAATGAGCAGTTCTTC. Translated, it gives CASSIDRLDSWVSYNEQFF.

The V and J genes are TRBV6-5 and TRBJ1-2; D remains ambiguous. This CDR3 has 13 amino acids. In germline, CDR1 is MNHEY, CDR2 SVGAGI. The V end lost 6 bases, the J end lost 4 bases, and 12 bases lay between the germline ends. As DNA, the CDR3 is TGTGCCAGCAGCGTTAACGGGATCTATGGCTACACCTTC. Amino acid sequence: CASSVNGIYGYTF.

The rearrangement links TRBV19 to TRBJ2-3; tentatively, D is TRBD2 (6 bases). The CDR3 has 16 amino acids. In germline, CDR1 is LNHDA, CDR2 SQIVND (reference sequence). Trimming stripped 4 bases from V and 2 bases from J, with 16 bases between. The CDR3: CASSTRGSYTTDTQYF. In DNA form, the CDR3 reads TGTGCCAGTAGTACCCGGGGGTCATATACCACAGATACGCAGTATTTT.

The V gene is TRBV20-1, the J gene TRBJ2-7; D uncertain. Germline CDR1 and CDR2: DFQATT and SNEGSKA (reference sequence). This CDR3 spans 11 amino acids. Trimming shortened V by 3 bases and J by 6 bases, and 9 bases separated the two germline ends. DNA of the CDR3: TGCAGTGCTAGTCGGATAGCCGAGCAGTACTTC. Translation gives CSASRIAEQYF.

The genes are TRBV15 and TRBJ1-1; 8 bases are a match to TRBD1. The V gene end was trimmed by 7 bases and the J gene end by 1 base; junction bases not matched to a gene: 8. CDR3 length equals 15 residues. Germline V lookup: CDR1 LNHNV, CDR2 YYDKDF (reference sequence). The CDR3 region is CATTETTGENTEAFF. Written as DNA, the CDR3 is TGTGCCACCACCGAAACGACAGGGGAGAACACTGAAGCTTTCTTT.

This clone showed up just once. V gene TRBV27 combines with J gene TRBJ1-1, with D possibly matching TRBD1 (5 bases). CDR1 and CDR2 (germline): MNHEY, SMNVEV (reference sequence). V lost 3 bases and J 3 bases, leaving 14 bases between the germline ends. This CDR3 comprises 15 residues. This CDR3 reads CASSFIFGGDTEAFF. CDR3 coding DNA: TGTGCCAGCAGTTTTATTTTCGGGGGGGACACTGAAGCTTTCTTT.

The gene calls are TRBV5-1 and TRBJ1-4; TRBD1 might be the D (5 bases). Between the trimmed V and J ends, which lost 6 bases and 3 bases, there was a span of 18 bases. The CDR3 runs to 16 residues. Per germline, CDR1 SGHRS and CDR2 YFSETQ. Written as DNA, the CDR3 is TGCGCCAGCACCGGGGGTGACTGGAACCCTAATGAAAAACTGTTTTTT. Encoded protein: CASTGGDWNPNEKLFF.

The genes are TRBV27 and TRBJ2-1, with TRBD1 as a possible D gene (5 bases). Germline CDR1 MNHEY, CDR2 SMNVEV (reference sequence). The V end lost 6 bases, the J end lost 4 bases, and 31 bases lay between the germline ends. The CDR3 length is 20 residues. The CDR3 coding sequence is TGTGCCAGCAGGTTAACAGGCCGGGTCCGAACAGGTCCCTTATACAATGAGCAGTTCTTC. This translates into CASRLTGRVRTGPLYNEQFF.